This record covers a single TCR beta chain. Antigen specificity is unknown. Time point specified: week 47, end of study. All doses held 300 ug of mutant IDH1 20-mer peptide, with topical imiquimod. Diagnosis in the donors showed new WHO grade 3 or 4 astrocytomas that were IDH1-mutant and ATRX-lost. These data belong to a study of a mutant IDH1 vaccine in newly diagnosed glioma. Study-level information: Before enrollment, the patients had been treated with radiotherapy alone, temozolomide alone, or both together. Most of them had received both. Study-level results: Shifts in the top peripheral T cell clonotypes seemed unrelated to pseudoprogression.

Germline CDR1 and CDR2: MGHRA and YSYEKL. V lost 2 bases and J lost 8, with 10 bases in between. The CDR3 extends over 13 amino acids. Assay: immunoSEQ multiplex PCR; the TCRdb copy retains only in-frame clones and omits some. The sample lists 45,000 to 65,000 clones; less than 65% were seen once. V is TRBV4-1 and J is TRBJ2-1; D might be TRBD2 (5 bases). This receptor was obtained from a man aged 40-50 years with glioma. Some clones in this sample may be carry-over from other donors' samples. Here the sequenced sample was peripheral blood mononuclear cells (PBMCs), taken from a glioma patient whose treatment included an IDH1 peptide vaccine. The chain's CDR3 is CASSQTTSYEQFF. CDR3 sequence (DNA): TGCGCCAGCAGCCAAACTACTAGTTATGAGCAGTTCTTC.